This T cell receptor (beta chain) was identified in a study of OX40 agonist ivuxolimab in advanced cancers. Study-level background: The group had a mean age of around 64 years, ranged from 23 to 79, and was 82.7% male. Study conclusions and caveats: It was also the case that some nonresponders had low normalized T-cell clonal expansion.

Using immunoSEQ multiplex PCR, the repertoire was profiled, and TCRdb retains in-frame clones only, with some absent. The sample holds more than 20,000 clones, about 76% seen once. This clone was seen a single time. Antigen unknown. J lost 2 bases, V lost 5 bases, and 10 bases had no gene match. Per germline, CDR1 SGHDT and CDR2 YYEEEE. The CDR3 spans 15 residues. The source of this sequence is an adult with an advanced solid tumor such as melanoma, head and neck, liver or kidney cancer. The chain has TRBV5-6 and TRBJ2-7, with 7 bases that match TRBD1. The sample was CD4+ or CD8+ T cells sorted from blood, taken in a trial of the OX40 agonist ivuxolimab. The CDR3 is CASRRLDRDTYEQYF. Written as DNA, the CDR3 is TGTGCCAGCAGGAGGCTAGACAGGGATACCTACGAGCAGTACTTC.